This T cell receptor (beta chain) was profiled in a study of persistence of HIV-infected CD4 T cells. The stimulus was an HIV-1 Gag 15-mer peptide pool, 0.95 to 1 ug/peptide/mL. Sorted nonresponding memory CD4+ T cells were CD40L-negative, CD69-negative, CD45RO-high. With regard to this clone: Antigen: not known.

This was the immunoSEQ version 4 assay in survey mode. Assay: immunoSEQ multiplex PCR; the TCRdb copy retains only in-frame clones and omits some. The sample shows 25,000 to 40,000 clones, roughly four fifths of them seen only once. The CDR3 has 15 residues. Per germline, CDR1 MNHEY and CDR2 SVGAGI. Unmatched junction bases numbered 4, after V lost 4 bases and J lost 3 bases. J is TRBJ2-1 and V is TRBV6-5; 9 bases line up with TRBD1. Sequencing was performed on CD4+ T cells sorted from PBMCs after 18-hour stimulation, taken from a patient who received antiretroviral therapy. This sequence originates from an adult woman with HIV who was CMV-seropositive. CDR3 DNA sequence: TGTGCCAGCAGTTCGACAGGGGGTGGCTACAATGAGCAGTTCTTC. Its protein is CASSSTGGGYNEQFF.